The T cell receptor beta chain under discussion was sequenced for a study of blood T cell repertoires in COVID-19. On the study more broadly: PBMCs, B-cell-depleted T cells, or T cells provided the cDNA or gDNA that made up the material.

The CDR3 has 16 amino acids. Trimming took 2 bases from V and 0 from J; bases not matched to a gene: 4. Germline V gene sequence: CDR1 MNHEY, CDR2 SVGAGI. Original analysis: Reference gene primers were amplified, and this amplification served to estimate nucleated cell counts. Libraries were prepared by immunoSEQ multiplex PCR; TCRdb keeps only in-frame clonotypes and omits some of them. V and J calls and clone size follow that table, whereas D and trimming were derived from the DNA. The sample includes some 91,000 clones, about nine tenths of them seen just once. Material for sequencing was peripheral blood. The rearrangement links TRBV6-5 to TRBJ2-3, with 8 bases aligning to TRBD2. The receptor comes from a man aged 60 to 75 with acute or convalescent COVID-19. The CDR3 spells CASSYLSGTSTDTQYF. The CDR3 DNA sequence: TGTGCCAGCAGTTACCTTAGCGGGACGAGCACAGATACGCAGTATTTT.